This T cell receptor beta chain was recorded in a study of blood T cell repertoires in COVID-19. Produced via immunoSEQ multiplex PCR; TCRdb's table is partial and in-frame only. The table lists 75,000 to 100,000 clones, roughly 90% of them singletons. This sequence was found in a man aged 70-80 years with acute or convalescent COVID-19. The sequencing input was peripheral blood.

CDR3 sequence: CASSEGQGGFEQYF. The DNA for the CDR3 is TGTGCCAGCAGTGAGGGACAGGGTGGATTCGAGCAGTACTTC. The chain is built from TRBV2 and TRBJ2-7; 9 bases fit TRBD1. Germline V CDR1 and CDR2: SNHLY, FYNNEI. With 3 bases clipped from V and 6 bases from J, the junction kept 6 bases outside the gene matches. CDR3 size: 14 residues.